This TCR beta chain was identified in a study of blood T cell repertoires in COVID-19. The authors' processing: By means of reference gene primer amplification, nucleated cell counts were estimated. Profiled with immunoSEQ multiplex PCR; TCRdb holds only in-frame clones, not every one. V, J and clone size reflect that table, while D and trimming were determined from the DNA. The sample has some 360,000 clones; approximately 89% are singletons. There are 21 residues in the CDR3. Source material: peripheral blood. The sequence was obtained from an older woman with COVID-19, enrolled during active disease. The chain carries TRBV8-1 and TRBJ1-2; the DNA was not used to check the table's D call, TRBD1. TRBV8-1 is a pseudogene. CDR3 loop: CGSASAAPCFGGAPGLYGYTF. CDR3 DNA sequence: TGTGGCAGTGCATCCGCAGCCCCTTGCTTCGGTGGGGCACCCGGTCTATATGGCTACACCTTC.